This T cell receptor beta chain was sequenced in a study of OX40 agonist ivuxolimab in advanced cancers. General study results and limits: People who partly responded at 0.1-3.0 mg/kg had some of the least clonal expansion seen. Antigen specificity was not determined for the expanded peripheral T cells.

With 2 bases removed from V and 4 bases from J, the gap between germline ends came to 10 bases. Germline loops: CDR1 SGHTA, CDR2 FQGTGA. This CDR3 is built from 14 residues. Here immunoSEQ multiplex PCR was the method, and the copy in TCRdb shows in-frame clones only, minus some. The profile shows 30,000 to 35,000 clones, roughly 84% of them singletons. This clone was seen a handful of times. Its antigen is still unknown. Additional DNA sequences in this sample encode the identical CDR3. The specimen was CD4+ or CD8+ T cells sorted from blood, collected in a trial of the OX40 agonist ivuxolimab. The origin of this receptor is an adult with an advanced solid tumor such as melanoma, head and neck, liver or kidney cancer. The rearrangement links TRBV7-3 to TRBJ2-3, with D perhaps being TRBD1 or TRBD2 (5 bases each). CDR3 sequence: CASSLVGDADTQYF. CDR3 nucleotides: TGTGCCAGCAGCTTAGTCGGGGACGCAGATACGCAGTATTTT.